This T cell receptor (beta chain) originates from a study of shared clonotypes between healthy human individuals. Between the trimmed V and J ends, which lost 5 bases and 7 bases, there was a span of 12 bases. The CDR3 is 13 residues long. The germline CDR1 and CDR2 sequences are SGHVS and FQNEAQ. A CD45RA-negative memory subset and a CD45RA+ naive subset were separated from the CD4+ cells. The repertoire was sequenced with immunoSEQ multiplex PCR; TCRdb's copy has only in-frame clones and lacks some. This table holds approximately 2.5 million clones, roughly 93% found once. The V gene is TRBV7-8, the J gene TRBJ2-1; a possible D gene is TRBD2 (5 bases). Sequencing was done on a sample of naive CD4+ T cells from PBMCs. Subset reported: CD45RA+ positively selected. This TCR derives from a man aged 18 to 35 in good health. Some clones in this sample may be carry-over from other donors' samples. The CDR3 DNA is TGTGCCAGCAGCCCCGGAGGTTGGAATGAGCAGTTCTTC. Amino acid sequence: CASSPGGWNEQFF.